Below, 22 T cell receptor beta chains from the same sample are listed, as sequenced in a study of shared clonotypes between healthy human individuals. The protocol was immunoSEQ multiplex PCR, while the TCRdb copy is restricted to in-frame clones and leaves out a portion. Found here are roughly 700,000 clones, around 72% of them singletons; the top ten hold approximately 1.7%. The sequenced sample was memory CD4+ T cells sorted from blood. The subset here: CD45RA-negative fraction. All receptors come from a woman in her 30s in good health.

V and J are TRBV9 and TRBJ1-1; D call uncertain. The CDR3 extends over 17 amino acids. CDR1 SGDLS and CDR2 YYNGEE come from the germline V gene. V gave up 1 base and J gave up 1 base, with 17 bases separating them. In nucleotides, the CDR3 is TGTGCCAGCAGCGTAACCGCTGCGCTTCTGACGAACACTGAAGCTTTCTTT. The encoded protein is CASSVTAALLTNTEAFF.

This chain connects TRBV11-2 to TRBJ2-7; TRBD1 is a possible D gene (6 bases). This CDR3 contains 14 residues. Germline V CDR1 and CDR2: SGHAT, FQNNGV. V was shortened by 3 bases and J by 5 bases, with 14 bases between the two germline ends. The CDR3 sequence: CASSFRGSLDEQYF. The CDR3 nucleotides read TGTGCCAGCAGCTTCAGGGGAAGTCTAGACGAGCAGTACTTC.

J is TRBJ1-2 and V is TRBV29-1; perhaps TRBD1 as D (5 bases). Per germline, CDR1 SQVTM and CDR2 ANQGSEA. Trimming took off 4 bases at V and 9 bases at J, with 12 bases between the two ends. This CDR3 is built from 11 residues. DNA for the CDR3: TGCAGCGTTGCCTGGGACTCCCGCTACACCTTC. Protein product: CSVAWDSRYTF.

The rearrangement uses TRBV10-2 and TRBJ2-2, with D perhaps TRBD1 or TRBD2 (5 bases each). Looked up from germline, CDR1 is WSHSY and CDR2 is SAAADI. Trimming shortened V by 6 bases and J by 7 bases, and 18 bases separated the two germline ends. The CDR3 length is 15 residues. The CDR3 spells CASRGVGSQNGELFF. DNA of the CDR3: TGCGCCAGCAGGGGGGTGGGTTCCCAGAACGGGGAGCTGTTTTTT.

The chain employs TRBV6-1 and TRBJ2-1, with 11 bases that match TRBD2. Trimming at V came to 2 bases and at J to 0 bases, leaving 9 bases not matched to a gene. Germline-derived CDR1 and CDR2 are MNHNS and SASEGT. The CDR3 spans 19 residues. The CDR3 region is CASSEYLAGGRSSYNEQFF. CDR3 in DNA: TGTGCCAGCAGTGAATACCTAGCGGGGGGTCGCAGCTCCTACAATGAGCAGTTCTTC.

The chain has TRBV7-2 and TRBJ2-7; 7 bases line up with TRBD2. Trimming removed 1 base from V and 1 base from J; junction bases left unmatched: 7. Germline V gene sequence: CDR1 SGHTA, CDR2 FQGNSA. The CDR3 sequence is 16 residues long. Written as DNA, the CDR3 is TGTGCCAGCAGCTTAGATTTCCAGCGGGAATCCTACGAGCAGTACTTC. Its translation: CASSLDFQRESYEQYF.

Only a few counts were recorded for this clone. V usage is TRBV28 and J usage is TRBJ2-2; D remains unclear. The V end lost 4 bases, the J end lost 0 bases, and 9 bases lay between the germline ends. From germline, CDR1 is MDHEN and CDR2 SYDVKM. This CDR3 has 15 residues. The CDR3 DNA follows: TGTGCCAGCAGTTCGACCAACGCGAACACCGGGGAGCTGTTTTTT. Translating it yields CASSSTNANTGELFF. The full variable domain, in which reference TRBV28 and TRBJ2-2 provide the parts outside the CDR3, is DVKVTQSSRYLVKRTGEKVFLECVQDMDHENMFWYRQDPGLGLRLIYFSYDVKMKEKGDIPEGYSVSREKKERFSLILESASTNQTSMYLCASSSTNANTGELFFGEGSRLTVL.

The chain combines TRBV9 with TRBJ2-7; D possibly matches TRBD1 or TRBD2 (6 bases each). CDR1 SGDLS and CDR2 YYNGEE come from the germline V gene. The length of the CDR3 is 15 residues. Trimming left V 6 bases short and J 3 bases short, with 19 bases between. The CDR3 loop is CASNIPPQGLYEQYF. For the CDR3, the DNA is TGTGCCAGCAATATACCCCCACAGGGACTCTACGAGCAGTACTTC.

Notes on this clone: Other DNA variants within this sample encode the same CDR3. V gene TRBV6-5 combines with J gene TRBJ2-1; TRBD2 agrees at 8 bases. CDR1 is MNHEY, CDR2 SVGAGI, per germline. The CDR3 consists of 15 residues. The V gene end was trimmed by 6 bases and the J gene end by 0 bases; junction bases not matched to a gene: 4. The CDR3 sequence is CASSRSGSSYNEQFF. The CDR3 region has the DNA TGTGCCAGCAGCCGCAGCGGGAGCTCCTACAATGAGCAGTTCTTC.

There are many counts of this clone. V and J are TRBV7-9 and TRBJ2-5, with D perhaps matching TRBD1 or TRBD2 (5 bases each). V was cut by 3 bases and J by 4 bases, with 12 bases left in between. CDR1 is SEHNR and CDR2 is FQNEAQ in the germline V gene (reference sequence). The CDR3 covers 14 residues. The CDR3 sequence is CASSLGRDGETQYF. DNA of the CDR3: TGTGCCAGCAGCTTGGGCAGGGACGGAGAGACCCAGTACTTC.

The V and J genes are TRBV28 and TRBJ2-1; 8 bases agree with TRBD2. The CDR3 runs to 15 residues. With 6 bases clipped from V and 3 bases from J, the junction kept 7 bases outside the gene matches. Germline V gene data show CDR1 as MDHEN and CDR2 as SYDVKM. CDR3 DNA: TGTGCCAGCAGCCGTAGCGGGAAGGGCTACAATGAGCAGTTCTTC. Amino acids: CASSRSGKGYNEQFF.

This clone was seen once. The gene calls are TRBV4-1 and TRBJ2-1; D is unresolved. The CDR3 has 16 residues. Germline CDR1 reads MGHRA; CDR2 reads YSYEKL. Trimming left V 1 base short and J 0 bases short, with 10 bases between. The CDR3 spells CASSQGRQSSYNEQFF. The DNA for the CDR3 is TGCGCCAGCAGCCAAGGGCGGCAGAGCTCCTACAATGAGCAGTTCTTC.

This clone has a handful of counts. Mismatch with germline at one junction end may stem from a read error. This chain uses TRBV29-1 with TRBJ1-1; TRBD1 aligns across 8 bases. Germline CDR1 reads SQVTM; CDR2 reads ANQGSEA. CDR3 length: 14 residues. CDR3: CSVGGSGQAIGRIF. The CDR3, as DNA: TGCAGCGTTGGAGGGTCGGGACAGGCCATCGGACGGATCTTT.

The V and J genes are TRBV11-2 and TRBJ2-1; no definite D call. The CDR3 loop spans 15 amino acids. CDR1 is SGHAT, CDR2 FQNNGV, per germline. With 6 bases removed from V and 0 bases from J, the gap between germline ends came to 12 bases. In nucleotides, the CDR3 is TGTGCCAGCAGACCACAAGCAAGCTCCTACAATGAGCAGTTCTTC. Translation gives CASRPQASSYNEQFF.

About this clone itself: The sample carries other DNA sequences with the same CDR3. The chain couples TRBV2 to TRBJ2-5; 9 nucleotides line up with TRBD1. The CDR3 is 13 amino acids. CDR1 is SNHLY and CDR2 is FYNNEI in the germline V gene. Losses at the gene ends were 6 bases for V and 4 bases for J; bases not matched to a gene: 3. In DNA form, the CDR3 reads TGTGCCAGCAGGTCGACAGGGGGAGAGACCCAGTACTTC. Its protein product is CASRSTGGETQYF.

This clone was seen only a few times. This chain connects TRBV7-2 to TRBJ2-1; perhaps TRBD2 as D (6 bases). This CDR3 is built from 15 residues. Germline V gives CDR1 SGHTA, CDR2 FQGNSA. Deletions cut 1 base from V and 4 bases from J, with 11 bases between. The CDR3 is CASSLDSGAYNEQFF. In nucleotides, the CDR3 is TGTGCCAGCAGCTTAGATAGCGGAGCGTACAATGAGCAGTTCTTC.

The chain joins TRBV7-3 to TRBJ2-7; 12 bases line up with TRBD2. The CDR3 totals 14 residues. Germline CDR1 reads SGHTA; CDR2 reads FQGTGA. The ends lost 5 bases at V and 6 bases at J; junction bases unmatched: 5. The CDR3 is CASSTGLAGTEQYF. The CDR3 DNA follows: TGTGCCAGCAGCACTGGACTAGCGGGAACCGAGCAGTACTTC.

The chain links TRBV30 to TRBJ2-7; D unclear. Trimming stripped 3 bases from V and 5 bases from J, with 8 bases between. Germline lookup yields CDR1 GTSNPN and CDR2 SVGIG (reference sequence). CDR3 length: 11 amino acids. The CDR3 loop is CAWSSNHEQYF. The CDR3 DNA follows: TGTGCCTGGAGCAGTAACCACGAGCAGTACTTC.

Worth noting for this clone: The sample has other DNA sequences that encode this CDR3 too. This chain links TRBV14 with TRBJ2-5, with 10 bases fitting TRBD2. V gave up 1 base and J gave up 3 bases; unmatched junction bases: 5. Germline V lookup: CDR1 SGHDN, CDR2 FVKESK. CDR3 size: 16 residues. CDR3 nucleotide sequence: TGTGCCAGCAGCCAAGGGATCGGACTAGCGGAAGAGACCCAGTACTTC. Translated: CASSQGIGLAEETQYF.

V and J are TRBV4-1 and TRBJ1-2, with D possibly TRBD1 on 6 matching bases. The CDR3 is made up of 16 amino acids. Trimming removed 0 bases from V and 5 bases from J, with 16 bases in between. Germline lookup yields CDR1 MGHRA and CDR2 YSYEKL. This CDR3 is CASSQDSGGAQYGYTF. The CDR3, as DNA: TGCGCCAGCAGCCAAGATTCGGGGGGCGCACAGTATGGCTACACCTTC.

This chain joins TRBV6-1 and TRBJ1-4; weak D call: TRBD1 (6 bases). The CDR3 is 14 amino acids. Germline loops: CDR1 MNHNS, CDR2 SASEGT. V shed 3 bases and J shed 6 bases, with 11 bases lying between them. Here the CDR3 reads CASSDWGRDEKLFF. As DNA, the CDR3 is TGTGCCAGCAGTGATTGGGGGCGGGATGAAAAACTGTTTTTT.

The chain recombines TRBV7-3 with TRBJ2-2; 9 bases agree with TRBD2. Looked up from germline, CDR1 is SGHTA and CDR2 is FQGTGA. V shed 6 bases, J shed 6 bases, and the junction held 8 bases outside the gene matches. The CDR3 spans 15 residues. The CDR3 region has the DNA TGTGCCAGCAGGTTGGCGGGAGGGACCCCCGGGGAGCTGTTTTTT. Its protein is CASRLAGGTPGELFF.